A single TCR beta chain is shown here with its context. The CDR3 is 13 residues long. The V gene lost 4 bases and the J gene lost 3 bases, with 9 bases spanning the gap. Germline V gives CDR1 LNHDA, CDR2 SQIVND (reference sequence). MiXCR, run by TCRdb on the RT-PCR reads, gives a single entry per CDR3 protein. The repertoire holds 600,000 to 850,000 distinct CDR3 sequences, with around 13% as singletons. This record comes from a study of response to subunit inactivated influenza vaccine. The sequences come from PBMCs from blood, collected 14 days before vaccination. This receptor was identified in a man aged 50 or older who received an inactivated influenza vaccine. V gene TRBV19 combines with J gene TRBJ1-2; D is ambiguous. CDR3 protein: CASSRTSDYGYTF. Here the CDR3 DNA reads TGTGCCAGTAGTAGAACCTCCGACTATGGCTACACCTTC.